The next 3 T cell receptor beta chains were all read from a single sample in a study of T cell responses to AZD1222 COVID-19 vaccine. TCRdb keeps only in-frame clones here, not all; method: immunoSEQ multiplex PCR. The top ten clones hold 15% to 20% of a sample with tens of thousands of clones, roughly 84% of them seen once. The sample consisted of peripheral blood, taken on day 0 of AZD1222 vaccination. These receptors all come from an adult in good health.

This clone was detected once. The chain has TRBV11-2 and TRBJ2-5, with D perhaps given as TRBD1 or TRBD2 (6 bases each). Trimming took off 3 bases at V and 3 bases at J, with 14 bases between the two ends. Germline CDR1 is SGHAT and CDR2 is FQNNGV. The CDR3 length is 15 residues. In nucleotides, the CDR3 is TGTGCCAGCAGCTTCGGGCGGAGGGGGGAAGAGACCCAGTACTTC. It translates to CASSFGRRGEETQYF.

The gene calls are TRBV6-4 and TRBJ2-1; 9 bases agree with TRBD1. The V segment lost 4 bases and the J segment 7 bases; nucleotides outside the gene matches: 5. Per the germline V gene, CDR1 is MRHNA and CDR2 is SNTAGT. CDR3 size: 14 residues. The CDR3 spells CASSAGTGTNEQFF. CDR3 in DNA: TGTGCCAGCAGTGCCGGGACAGGGACGAATGAGCAGTTCTTC.

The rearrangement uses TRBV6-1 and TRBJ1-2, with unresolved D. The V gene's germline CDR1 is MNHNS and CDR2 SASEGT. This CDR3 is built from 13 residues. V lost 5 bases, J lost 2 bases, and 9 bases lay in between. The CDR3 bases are TGTGCCAGCAGTCCCGGTCCCAACTATGGCTACACCTTC. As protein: CASSPGPNYGYTF.